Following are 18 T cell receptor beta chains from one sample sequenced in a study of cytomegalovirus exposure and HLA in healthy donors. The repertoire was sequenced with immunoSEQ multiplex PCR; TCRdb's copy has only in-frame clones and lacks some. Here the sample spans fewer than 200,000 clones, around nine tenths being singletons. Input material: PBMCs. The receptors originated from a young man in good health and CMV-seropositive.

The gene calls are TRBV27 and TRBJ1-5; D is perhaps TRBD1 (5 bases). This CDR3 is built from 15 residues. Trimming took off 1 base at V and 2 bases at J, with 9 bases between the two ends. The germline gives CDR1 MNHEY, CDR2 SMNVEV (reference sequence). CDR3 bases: TGTGCCAGCAGTTTATTTGGGGGAGGCAATCAGCCCCAGCATTTT. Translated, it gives CASSLFGGGNQPQHF.

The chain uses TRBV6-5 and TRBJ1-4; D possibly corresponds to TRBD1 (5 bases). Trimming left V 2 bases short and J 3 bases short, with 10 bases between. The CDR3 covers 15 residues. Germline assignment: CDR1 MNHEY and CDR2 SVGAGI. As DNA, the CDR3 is TGTGCCAGCAGTTACATCGGGGCAGCTAATGAAAAACTGTTTTTT. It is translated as CASSYIGAANEKLFF.

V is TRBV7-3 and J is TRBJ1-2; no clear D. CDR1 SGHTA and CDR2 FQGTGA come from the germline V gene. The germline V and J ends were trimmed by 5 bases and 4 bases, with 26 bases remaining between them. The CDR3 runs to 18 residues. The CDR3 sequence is CASSPGPFFSPQPYGYTF. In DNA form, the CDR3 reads TGTGCCAGCAGCCCGGGCCCCTTTTTCTCGCCCCAACCCTATGGCTACACCTTC.

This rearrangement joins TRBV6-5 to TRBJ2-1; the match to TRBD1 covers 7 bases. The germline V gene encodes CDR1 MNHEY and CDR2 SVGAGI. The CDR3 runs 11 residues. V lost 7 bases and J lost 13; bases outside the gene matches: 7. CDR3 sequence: CASTSTGSQFF. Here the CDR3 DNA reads TGTGCCAGCACCTCGACAGGGTCCCAGTTCTTC.

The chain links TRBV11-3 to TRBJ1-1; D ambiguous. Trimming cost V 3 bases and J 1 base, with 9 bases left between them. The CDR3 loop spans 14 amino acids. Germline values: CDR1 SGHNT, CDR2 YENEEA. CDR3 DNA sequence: TGTGCCAGCAGCTTTAGGGAAGAGAACACTGAAGCTTTCTTT. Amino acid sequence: CASSFREENTEAFF.

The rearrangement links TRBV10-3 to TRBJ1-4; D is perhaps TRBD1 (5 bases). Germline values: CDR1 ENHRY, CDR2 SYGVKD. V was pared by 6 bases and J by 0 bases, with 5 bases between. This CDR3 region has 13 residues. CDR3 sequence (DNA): TGTGCCATCAGGGGGGCAACTAATGAAAAACTGTTTTTT. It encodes CAIRGATNEKLFF.

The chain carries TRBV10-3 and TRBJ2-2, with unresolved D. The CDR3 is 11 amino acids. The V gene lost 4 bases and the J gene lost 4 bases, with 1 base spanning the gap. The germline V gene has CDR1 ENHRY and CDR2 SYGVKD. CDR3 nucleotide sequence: TGTGCCATCAGTGTCACCGGGGAGCTGTTTTTT. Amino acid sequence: CAISVTGELFF.

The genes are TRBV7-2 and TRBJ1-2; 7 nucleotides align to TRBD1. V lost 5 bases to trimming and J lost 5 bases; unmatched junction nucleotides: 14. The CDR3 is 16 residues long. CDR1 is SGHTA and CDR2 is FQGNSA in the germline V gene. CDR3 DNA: TGTGCCAGCAGCCGACGCGTCACAGGGGAGGTGTATGGCTACACCTTC. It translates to CASSRRVTGEVYGYTF.

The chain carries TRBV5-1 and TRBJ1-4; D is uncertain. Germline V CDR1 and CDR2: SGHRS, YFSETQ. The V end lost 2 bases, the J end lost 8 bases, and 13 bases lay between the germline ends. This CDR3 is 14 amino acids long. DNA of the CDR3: TGCGCCAGCAGCTTTTCTGGAGTCGAGGAAAAACTGTTTTTT. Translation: CASSFSGVEEKLFF.

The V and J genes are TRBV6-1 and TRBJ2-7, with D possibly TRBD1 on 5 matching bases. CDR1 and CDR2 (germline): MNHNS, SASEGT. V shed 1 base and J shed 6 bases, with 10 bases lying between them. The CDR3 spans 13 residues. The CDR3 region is CASSEERGIEQYF. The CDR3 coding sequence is TGTGCCAGCAGTGAAGAAAGGGGCATCGAGCAGTACTTC.

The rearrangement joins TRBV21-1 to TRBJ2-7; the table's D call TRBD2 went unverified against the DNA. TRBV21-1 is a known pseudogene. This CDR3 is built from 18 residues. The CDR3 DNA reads TGTGCCAGCAGCGAGTTCTGTCAAGCGGGAGGAGTGTGGTACGAGCAGTACTTC. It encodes CASSEFCQAGGVWYEQYF.

CDR3 amino acids: CASRGFIGEGEQFF. CDR3 in DNA: TGTGCCAGCAGAGGTTTCATAGGGGAGGGTGAGCAGTTCTTC. The gene calls are TRBV2 and TRBJ2-1, with 7 positions matching TRBD2. Germline V gives CDR1 SNHLY, CDR2 FYNNEI. V was pared by 6 bases and J by 9 bases, with 11 bases of the junction left unmatched. The CDR3 sequence is 14 residues long.

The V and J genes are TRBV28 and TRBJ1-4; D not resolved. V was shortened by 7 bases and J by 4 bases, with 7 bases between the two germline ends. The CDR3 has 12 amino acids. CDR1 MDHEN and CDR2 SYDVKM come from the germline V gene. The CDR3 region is CASTQINEKLFF. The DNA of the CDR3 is TGTGCCAGCACCCAGATTAATGAAAAACTGTTTTTT.

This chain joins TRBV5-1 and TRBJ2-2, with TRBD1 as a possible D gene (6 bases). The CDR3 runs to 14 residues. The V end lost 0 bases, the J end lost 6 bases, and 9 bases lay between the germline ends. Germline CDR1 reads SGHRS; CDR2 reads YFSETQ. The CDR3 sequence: CASSLETGPGELFF. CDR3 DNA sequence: TGCGCCAGCAGCTTGGAAACAGGGCCCGGGGAGCTGTTTTTT.

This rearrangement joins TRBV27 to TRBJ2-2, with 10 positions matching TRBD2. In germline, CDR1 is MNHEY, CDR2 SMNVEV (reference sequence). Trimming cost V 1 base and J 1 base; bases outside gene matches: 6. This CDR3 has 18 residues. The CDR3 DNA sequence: TGTGCCAGCAGTTTATTTGCTAGCGGGAGAAAGAACACCGGGGAGCTGTTTTTT. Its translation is CASSLFASGRKNTGELFF.

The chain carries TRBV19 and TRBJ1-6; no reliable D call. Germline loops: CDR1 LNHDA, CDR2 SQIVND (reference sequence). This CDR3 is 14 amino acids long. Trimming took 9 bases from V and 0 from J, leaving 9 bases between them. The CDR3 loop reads CASQPSSYNSPLHF. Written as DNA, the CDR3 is TGTGCCAGCCAACCAAGCTCCTATAATTCACCCCTCCACTTT.

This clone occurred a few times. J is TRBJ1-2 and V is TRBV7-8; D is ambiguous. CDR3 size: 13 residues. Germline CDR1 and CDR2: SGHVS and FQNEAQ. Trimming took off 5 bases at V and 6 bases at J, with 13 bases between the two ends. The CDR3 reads CASSPNGRDGYTF. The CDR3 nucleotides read TGTGCCAGCAGCCCCAACGGGAGGGATGGCTACACCTTC.

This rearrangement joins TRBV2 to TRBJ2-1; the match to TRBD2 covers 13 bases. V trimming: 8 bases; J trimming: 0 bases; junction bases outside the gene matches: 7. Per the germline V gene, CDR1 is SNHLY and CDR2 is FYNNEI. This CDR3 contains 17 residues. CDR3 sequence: CASLGLAGASSYNEQFF. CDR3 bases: TGTGCCAGCCTCGGACTAGCGGGGGCCAGCTCCTACAATGAGCAGTTCTTC.